The table lists the clone carrying this T cell receptor beta chain with many counts. Antigen: not known. The data are from a study of Graves' ophthalmopathy and Graves' hyperthyroidism. Study-wide points: Ophthalmopathy progression prediction by the model yielded a sensitivity of about 68% and a specificity of nearly 75%.

Scientists amplified the TCR beta CDR3 regions from RNA transcripts. Second-round multiplex PCR came after a first-round RT-PCR that employed HTBI primers. TCRdb redid the calling of the multiplex PCR reads with MiXCR, one entry per CDR3 protein. Of over a million distinct CDR3 sequences in the sample, 35% to 40% were seen once. V was pared by 0 bases and J by 10 bases, with 6 bases between. The CDR3 length is 11 residues. Germline-derived CDR1 and CDR2 are KGHDR and SFDVKD. The sequenced material came from peripheral blood or thyroid tissue (not recorded which). The gene calls are TRBV24-1 and TRBJ2-7; D call uncertain. This TCR was sampled from an adult man with Graves' hyperthyroidism. CDR3 coding DNA: TGTGCCACCAGTGATTTGGTCAGACAGTACTTC. This codes for CATSDLVRQYF.